This paragraph reports one T cell receptor beta chain. Its antigen is undetermined. These data originate in a study of beta chain features in type 1 diabetes. Expressed TCRB transcripts were sequenced because the isolated RNA had all been reverse transcribed beforehand. Assay used: immunoSEQ multiplex PCR; TCRdb lists only in-frame clones, some missing. Among hundreds of thousands of clones, about 14% were seen once, and the ten largest hold around 7%. The CDR3 is made up of 11 amino acids. Trimming left V 3 bases short and J 4 bases short, with 7 bases between. CDR1 is DFQATT and CDR2 is SNEGSKA in the germline V gene (reference sequence). Study conclusions and caveats: A definitive answer on HLA type influencing TCRB rearrangement was not reached here. Patients' naive, central memory and Treg TCRB repertoires seemed closer to one another than those of healthy donors.

This chain uses TRBV20-1 with TRBJ2-7; D uncertain. This clonotype was sampled from a man aged 25 to 40 in good health. Source material: central memory CD4+ T cells from blood. In DNA, the CDR3 is TGCAGTGCTAGTATTGGATACGAGCAGTACTTC. The encoded protein is CSASIGYEQYF.